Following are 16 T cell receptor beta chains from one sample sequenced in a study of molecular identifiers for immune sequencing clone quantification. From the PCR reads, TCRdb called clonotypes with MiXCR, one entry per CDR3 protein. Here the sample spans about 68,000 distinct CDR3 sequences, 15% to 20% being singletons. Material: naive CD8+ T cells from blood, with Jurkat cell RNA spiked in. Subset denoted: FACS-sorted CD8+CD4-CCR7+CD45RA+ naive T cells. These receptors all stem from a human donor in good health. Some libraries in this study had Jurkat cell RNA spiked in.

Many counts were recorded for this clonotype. This CDR3 reads CASGDIEAFF. The CDR3 DNA is TGTGCCAGCGGGGACATAGAAGCTTTCTTT. The gene calls are TRBV7-8 and TRBJ1-1, with D possibly matching TRBD1 (6 bases). Trimming removed 8 bases at V and 8 bases at J, with 9 bases between. The germline gives CDR1 SGHVS, CDR2 FQNEAQ. CDR3 length equals 10 residues.

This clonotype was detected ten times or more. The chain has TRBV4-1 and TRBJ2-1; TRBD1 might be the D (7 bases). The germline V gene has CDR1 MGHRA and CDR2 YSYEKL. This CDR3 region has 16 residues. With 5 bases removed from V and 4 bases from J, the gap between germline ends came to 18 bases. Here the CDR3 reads CASSFRLGQAYNEQFF. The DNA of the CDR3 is TGCGCCAGCAGCTTCCGACTAGGACAGGCGTACAATGAGCAGTTCTTC.

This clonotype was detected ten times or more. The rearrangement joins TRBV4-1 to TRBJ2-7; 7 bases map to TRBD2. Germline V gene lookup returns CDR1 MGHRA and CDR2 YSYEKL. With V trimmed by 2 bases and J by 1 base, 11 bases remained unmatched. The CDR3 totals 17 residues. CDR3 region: CASSQLGGAGISYEQYF. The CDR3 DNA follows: TGCGCCAGCAGCCAACTGGGAGGGGCAGGGATATCCTACGAGCAGTACTTC.

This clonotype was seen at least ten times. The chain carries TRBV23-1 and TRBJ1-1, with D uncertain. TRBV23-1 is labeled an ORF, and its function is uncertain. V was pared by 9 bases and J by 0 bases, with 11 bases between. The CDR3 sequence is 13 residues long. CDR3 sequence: CARFARMNTEAFF. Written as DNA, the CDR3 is TGCGCCAGGTTCGCCAGGATGAACACTGAAGCTTTCTTT.

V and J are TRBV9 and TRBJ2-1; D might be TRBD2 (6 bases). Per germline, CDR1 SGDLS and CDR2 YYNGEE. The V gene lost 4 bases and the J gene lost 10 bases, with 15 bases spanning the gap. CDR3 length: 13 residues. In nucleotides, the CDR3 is TGTGCCAGCAGCATAGGACTAAAACGGGAGCAGTTCTTC. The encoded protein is CASSIGLKREQFF.

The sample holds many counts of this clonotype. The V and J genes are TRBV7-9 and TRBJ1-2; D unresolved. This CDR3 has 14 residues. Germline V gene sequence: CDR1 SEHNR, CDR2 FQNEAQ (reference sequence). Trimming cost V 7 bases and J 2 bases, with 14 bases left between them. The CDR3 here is CASIQDNLNYGYTF. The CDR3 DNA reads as TGTGCCAGCATCCAAGACAATCTAAACTATGGCTACACCTTC.

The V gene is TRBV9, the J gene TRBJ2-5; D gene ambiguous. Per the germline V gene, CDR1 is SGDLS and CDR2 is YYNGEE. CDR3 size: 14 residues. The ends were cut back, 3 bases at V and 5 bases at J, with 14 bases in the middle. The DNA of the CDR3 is TGTGCCAGCAGCGCTAAGGTGGTTGAGGAGACCCAGTACTTC. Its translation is CASSAKVVEETQYF.

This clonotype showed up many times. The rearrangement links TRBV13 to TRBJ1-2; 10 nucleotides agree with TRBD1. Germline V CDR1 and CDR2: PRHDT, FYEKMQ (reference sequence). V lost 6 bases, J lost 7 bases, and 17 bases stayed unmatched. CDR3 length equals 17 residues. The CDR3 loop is CASSSGSPGQGFRGYTF. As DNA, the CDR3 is TGTGCCAGCAGTTCAGGCTCCCCGGGACAGGGGTTCCGTGGCTACACCTTC.

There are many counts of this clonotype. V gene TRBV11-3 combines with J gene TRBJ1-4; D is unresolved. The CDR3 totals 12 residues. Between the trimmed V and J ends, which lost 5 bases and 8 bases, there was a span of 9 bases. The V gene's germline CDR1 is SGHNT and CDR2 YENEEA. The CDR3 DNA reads TGTGCCAGCAGCCCCCGCGGCGAAAAACTGTTTTTT. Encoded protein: CASSPRGEKLFF.

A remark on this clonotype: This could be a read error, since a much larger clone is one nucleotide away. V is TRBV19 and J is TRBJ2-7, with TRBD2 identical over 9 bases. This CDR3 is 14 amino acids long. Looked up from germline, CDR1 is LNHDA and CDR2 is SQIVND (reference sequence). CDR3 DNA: TGTGCCTGTAGTGGAGCGGGGGGCTCCTACGAGCAGTACTTC. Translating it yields CACSGAGGSYEQYF.

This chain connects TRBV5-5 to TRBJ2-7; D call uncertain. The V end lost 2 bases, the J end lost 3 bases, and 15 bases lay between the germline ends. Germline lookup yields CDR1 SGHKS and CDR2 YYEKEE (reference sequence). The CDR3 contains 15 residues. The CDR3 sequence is CASSFLPNKVYEQYF. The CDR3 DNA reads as TGTGCCAGCAGCTTCTTACCAAACAAAGTCTACGAGCAGTACTTC.

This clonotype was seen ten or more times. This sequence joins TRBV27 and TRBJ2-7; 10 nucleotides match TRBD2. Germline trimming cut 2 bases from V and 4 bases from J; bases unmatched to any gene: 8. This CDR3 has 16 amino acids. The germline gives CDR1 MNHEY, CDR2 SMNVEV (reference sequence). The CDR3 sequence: CASSLLAGEEGYEQYF. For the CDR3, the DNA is TGTGCCAGCAGTTTACTAGCGGGAGAGGAGGGTTACGAGCAGTACTTC.

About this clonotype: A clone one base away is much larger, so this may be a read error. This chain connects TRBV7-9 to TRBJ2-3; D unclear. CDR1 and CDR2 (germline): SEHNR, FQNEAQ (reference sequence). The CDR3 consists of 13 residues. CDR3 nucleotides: TGTGCCGGCAGCTTAGATGGCACAGATACGCAGTATTTT. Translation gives CAGSLDGTDTQYF. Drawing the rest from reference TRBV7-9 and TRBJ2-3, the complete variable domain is DTGVSQNPRHKITKRGQNVTFRCDPISEHNRLYWYRQTLGQGPEFLTYFQNEAQLEKSRLLSDRFSAERPKGSFSTLEIQRTEQGDSAMYLCAGSLDGTDTQYFGPGTRLTVL.

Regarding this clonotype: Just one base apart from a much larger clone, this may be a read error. DNA for the CDR3: TGTGCCAGCCGCCGGAGACCCCACGAGCGGTACTTC. Translation: CASRRRPHERYF. The rearrangement joins TRBV3-2 to TRBJ2-7. TRBV3-2 is deemed a pseudogene. The length of the CDR3 is 12 residues.

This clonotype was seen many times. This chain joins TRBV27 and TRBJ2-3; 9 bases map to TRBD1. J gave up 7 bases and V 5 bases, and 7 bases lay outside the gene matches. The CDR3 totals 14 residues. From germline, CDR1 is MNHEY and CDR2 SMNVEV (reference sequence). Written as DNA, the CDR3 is TGTGCCAGCAGTCTTCCGGGACAGGGAAATACGCAGTATTTT. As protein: CASSLPGQGNTQYF.

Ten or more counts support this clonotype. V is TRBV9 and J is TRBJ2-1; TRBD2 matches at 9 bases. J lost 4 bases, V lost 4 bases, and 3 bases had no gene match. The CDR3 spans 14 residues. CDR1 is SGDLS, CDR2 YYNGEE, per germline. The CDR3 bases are TGTGCCAGCAGCTCTAGCGGGATATACAATGAGCAGTTCTTC. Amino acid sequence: CASSSSGIYNEQFF.